Listed below are T cell receptor beta chains from one sample, sequenced in a study of spatial heterogeneity in lung cancer. TCRdb independently ran MiXCR on the 5' RACE reads; one entry per CDR3 protein. Of 6,000 to 8,000 distinct CDR3 sequences in the sample, about 19% were seen once. Sequencing was performed on PBMCs, taken at surgery. The receptors derive from a female donor with early-stage non-small cell lung cancer. CDR3s include the opening cysteine and the closing phenylalanine or tryptophan. A D gene is named only where the DNA matches it firmly. Clone sizes are given selectively: once, few, many, or a class where the clone is expanded.

clone_size: many
d_call: .
j_call: TRBJ2-5
v_call: TRBV6-9
cdr3_nt: TGTGCCAGCAGTTATACTAGCCAAGAGACCCAGTACTTC
cdr3_aa: CASSYTSQETQYF

clone_size: many
d_call: .
j_call: TRBJ1-2
v_call: TRBV28
cdr3_nt: TGTGCCAGCAGTTTACGTCGGGGGCTGTACGGCTACACCTTC
cdr3_aa: CASSLRRGLYGYTF

clone_size: medium-sized
d_call: .
j_call: TRBJ1-2
v_call: TRBV12-3/TRBV12-4
cdr3_nt: TGTGCCAGCGTCCGAACGGATAACTATGGCTACACCTTC
cdr3_aa: CASVRTDNYGYTF

clone_size: .
d_call: TRBD1
j_call: TRBJ2-5
v_call: TRBV6-2/TRBV6-3
cdr3_nt: TGTGCCAGCAGAGAGATCGGGACAGGGGGGGAGACCCAGTACTTC
cdr3_aa: CASREIGTGGETQYF

clone_size: medium-sized
d_call: .
j_call: TRBJ1-1
v_call: TRBV12-3/TRBV12-4
cdr3_nt: TGTGCCAGCAGTTTATACCCCCCATTTTTCGGAGGGGAGAACACTGAAGCTTTCTTT
cdr3_aa: CASSLYPPFFGGENTEAFF

clone_size: .
d_call: .
j_call: TRBJ2-7
v_call: TRBV6-1
cdr3_nt: TGTGCCAGCACCTCGATCCTCCTCGAGCAGTACTTC
cdr3_aa: CASTSILLEQYF

clone_size: few
d_call: .
j_call: TRBJ2-3
v_call: TRBV5-1
cdr3_nt: TGCGCCAGCAGCCTTGGGGTAGACACAGATACGCAGTATTTT
cdr3_aa: CASSLGVDTDTQYF

clone_size: few
d_call: TRBD1
j_call: TRBJ2-1
v_call: TRBV14
cdr3_nt: TGTGCCAGCAGCCAAGATCCAGGACAGGGTGACAATGAGCAGTTATTC
cdr3_aa: CASSQDPGQGDNEQLF

clone_size: once
d_call: TRBD1
j_call: TRBJ1-4
v_call: TRBV5-1
cdr3_nt: TGCGCCAGCAGCTCCGGACAGGGAGGCGAAAAACTGTTTTTT
cdr3_aa: CASSSGQGGEKLFF

clone_size: .
d_call: .
j_call: TRBJ2-7
v_call: TRBV6-6
cdr3_nt: TGTGCCAGCAGGGCGACAGCCTATACCTACGAGCAGTACTTC
cdr3_aa: CASRATAYTYEQYF